These 8 T cell receptor beta chains share one sample of origin, sequenced in a study of shared clonotypes between healthy human individuals. Generated by immunoSEQ multiplex PCR, the TCRdb table keeps only in-frame clones and is missing some. The sample has roughly 2 million clones, under 97% seen once. Input material: naive CD4+ T cells sorted from blood. Noted subset: CD45RA+ positively selected. These receptors were collected from a man between 18 and 35 years old in good health.

The V call is TRBV28, the J call TRBJ1-2; D is uncertain. The CDR3 runs to 13 residues. Germline V gene lookup returns CDR1 MDHEN and CDR2 SYDVKM. V lost 2 bases, J lost 8 bases, and 12 bases lay in between. The CDR3 sequence is CASSLSRSWGYTF. DNA for the CDR3: TGTGCCAGCAGTTTAAGTCGGAGCTGGGGCTACACCTTC.

This chain links TRBV25-1 with TRBJ2-7; 9 bases align to TRBD1. V shed 6 bases and J 0 bases; nucleotides not matched to a gene: 3. This CDR3 spans 14 amino acids. Germline V gene data show CDR1 as MGHDK and CDR2 as SYGVNS. This CDR3 is CASRRGQGSYEQYF. CDR3 DNA: TGTGCCAGCAGGAGGGGACAGGGCTCCTACGAGCAGTACTTC.

The V call is TRBV25-1, the J call TRBJ2-5, with D maybe TRBD1 (5 bases). Germline V gene sequence: CDR1 MGHDK, CDR2 SYGVNS. The CDR3 loop spans 13 amino acids. The V end lost 6 bases, the J end lost 0 bases, and 8 bases lay between the germline ends. Here the CDR3 reads CASSRAHQETQYF. In DNA form, the CDR3 reads TGTGCCAGCAGCAGGGCCCACCAAGAGACCCAGTACTTC.

V is TRBV11-2 and J is TRBJ2-3; TRBD1 agrees at 7 bases. CDR1 SGHAT and CDR2 FQNNGV come from the germline V gene. The CDR3 is made up of 16 amino acids. The junction had 8 bases not matched to a gene; V was cut back by 1 base and J by 4 bases. This chain's CDR3 is CASSLGGQGVADTQYF. CDR3 DNA: TGTGCCAGCAGCTTAGGGGGCCAGGGGGTTGCAGATACGCAGTATTTT.

The chain is built from TRBV18 and TRBJ1-5, with 11 bases that match TRBD1. The junction had 5 bases not matched to a gene; V was cut back by 1 base and J by 6 bases. The CDR3 runs 16 residues. Germline lookup yields CDR1 KGHSH and CDR2 LQKENI. The CDR3: CASSPQGQGEGQPQHF. Here the CDR3 DNA reads TGTGCCAGCTCACCACAGGGACAGGGGGAGGGTCAGCCCCAGCATTTT.

The chain is built from TRBV5-1 and TRBJ2-7; no reliable D call. The CDR3 is made up of 14 amino acids. Trimming took 6 bases from V and 1 from J, leaving 14 bases between them. Germline CDR1 and CDR2: SGHRS and YFSETQ. The CDR3 reads CASKPPEGSYEQYF. In nucleotides, the CDR3 is TGCGCCAGCAAACCGCCGGAAGGATCCTACGAGCAGTACTTC.

The CDR3 protein is CAWRGLATTGELFF. The CDR3 nucleotides are TGTGCCTGGAGGGGTCTAGCGACCACCGGGGAGCTGTTTTTT. This chain joins TRBV30 and TRBJ2-2, with D possibly being TRBD2 (6 bases). The CDR3 totals 14 residues. Trimming cost V 3 bases and J 4 bases, with 12 bases left between them. Germline CDR1 reads GTSNPN; CDR2 reads SVGIG (reference sequence).

The rearrangement links TRBV6-5 to TRBJ2-1; the D gene is possibly TRBD1 (6 bases). Germline CDR1 reads MNHEY; CDR2 reads SVGAGI. Trimming took off 10 bases at V and 2 bases at J, with 15 bases between the two ends. The length of the CDR3 is 14 residues. The CDR3 here is CATQSKGAYNEQFF. The CDR3 nucleotides are TGTGCCACCCAATCTAAGGGGGCCTACAATGAGCAGTTCTTC.